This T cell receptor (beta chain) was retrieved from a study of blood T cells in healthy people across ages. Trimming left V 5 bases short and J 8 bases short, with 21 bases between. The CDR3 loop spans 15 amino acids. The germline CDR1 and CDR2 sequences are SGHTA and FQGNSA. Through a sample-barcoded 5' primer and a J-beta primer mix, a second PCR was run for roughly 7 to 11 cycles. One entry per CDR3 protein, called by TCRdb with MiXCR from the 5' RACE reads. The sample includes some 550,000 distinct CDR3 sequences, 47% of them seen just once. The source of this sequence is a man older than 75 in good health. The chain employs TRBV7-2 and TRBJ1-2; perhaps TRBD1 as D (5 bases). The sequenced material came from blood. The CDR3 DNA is TGTGCCAGCAGCCCTAAGCCCCCGACCGGGGCCGGCTACACCTTC. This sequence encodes CASSPKPPTGAGYTF.